This T cell receptor (beta chain) derives from a study of regulatory T cells in long-lasting Graves disease. The wider study: Newly diagnosed Graves' patients had under 3 months of antithyroid drugs.

Combining iRepertoire HTBI primers with Arm-PCR of CDR3 regions, the authors built TCR beta libraries. Each CDR3 protein gets one entry after TCRdb re-called the multiplex PCR reads with MiXCR. The sample records around 400,000 distinct CDR3 sequences, about a sixth being singletons. As for time point: newly diagnosed GD, antithyroid drugs for less than 3 months. Following extraction of RNA from PBMCs, that RNA was used to make the TCR library. There are many counts of this clonotype. Germline V gene lookup returns CDR1 DFQATT and CDR2 SNEGSKA (reference sequence). The CDR3 has 15 amino acids. J gave up 3 bases and V 3 bases, and 7 bases lay outside the gene matches.

The chain couples TRBV20-1 to TRBJ2-1; 8 bases line up with TRBD2. The source is a female donor with Graves disease. The sample in question was peripheral blood mononuclear cells (PBMCs), obtained at new diagnosis, from a patient treated with antithyroid drugs. The CDR3 protein is CSARGSSGFYNEQFF. The CDR3 bases are TGCAGTGCTAGGGGTTCTAGCGGGTTCTACAATGAGCAGTTCTTC.